This T cell receptor (beta chain) was sequenced during a study of cytomegalovirus exposure and HLA in healthy donors. As for the study in general: Within an early data release were about 85 million unique TCRs drawn from HLA-typed donors.

13 Jbeta primers and 60 Vbeta primers were used for the PCR. Sequencing was performed with immunoSEQ multiplex PCR; in TCRdb, only in-frame clones are kept and a portion is missing. Here the sample spans roughly 180,000 clones, 60% to 85% being singletons. The study, taken as a whole, reports: Among TCR sequences, most were rare, though some public TCRs appeared in many donors. Based on reports, TCR beta sequences accurately predicted HLA-A and HLA-B alleles for most subjects. Trimming of TCR beta V- and J-genes showed a link, identified in a later analysis, to a missense DCLRE1C variant.

This clone was observed a single time. Its target is unknown. CDR1 is SEHNR and CDR2 is FQNEAQ in the germline V gene (reference sequence). Between the trimmed V and J ends, which lost 8 bases and 0 bases, there was a span of 8 bases. This CDR3 has 13 amino acids. Sequenced material: PBMCs. The rearrangement joins TRBV7-9 to TRBJ1-3; D remains unclear. This clonotype was obtained from a young man in good health and CMV-seronegative. The CDR3 reads CASEQNSGNTIYF. CDR3 sequence (DNA): TGTGCCAGCGAACAGAACTCTGGAAACACCATATATTTT.